This T cell receptor (beta chain) was observed in a study of shared clonotypes between healthy human individuals. Generated by immunoSEQ multiplex PCR, the TCRdb table keeps only in-frame clones and is missing some. The sample has roughly 2.6 million clones, approximately 92% seen once. Germline CDR1 is MNHNS and CDR2 is SASEGT. The CDR3 runs to 11 residues. V was clipped by 5 bases and J by 14 bases, with 13 bases between them. The chain combines TRBV6-1 with TRBJ1-5; D gene unclear. Sequenced material: naive CD4+ T cells sorted from blood. As for subset: CD45RA+ positively selected. The TCR originated in a man between 18 and 29 years old in good health. The CDR3 spells CASSPKTRKHF. For the CDR3, the DNA is TGTGCCAGCAGTCCAAAGACACGGAAGCATTTT.